The clone carrying this T cell receptor beta chain was found many times. The sample originates from a study of molecular identifiers for immune sequencing clone quantification. Previously described methods and listed TCR primers were employed for the bulk TCR libraries. MiXCR was run by TCRdb on the PCR reads, yielding one entry per CDR3 protein. The sample records roughly 320,000 distinct CDR3 sequences, 24% being singletons. The receptor's source is a human donor in good health. Some libraries in this study had Jurkat cell RNA spiked in. The sample comprised naive CD8+ T cells from blood, with Jurkat cell RNA spiked in. Described subset: FACS-sorted CD8+CD4-CCR7+CD45RA+ naive T cells.

Here the CDR3 reads CASGEGTGANVLTF. The CDR3 nucleotides are TGTGCCAGTGGCGAGGGGACTGGGGCCAACGTCCTGACTTTC. This chain joins TRBV7-3 and TRBJ2-6; D assignment may be TRBD1 or TRBD2 (5 bases each). In germline, CDR1 is SGHTA, CDR2 FQGTGA. The V gene lost 9 bases and the J gene lost 2 bases, with 11 bases spanning the gap. The CDR3 runs 14 residues. Variable domain in full (rest from reference TRBV7-3 and TRBJ2-6): GAGVSQTPSNKVTEKGKYVELRCDPISGHTALYWYRQSLGQGPEFLIYFQGTGAADDSGLPNDRFFAVRPEGSVSTLKIQRTERGDSAVYLCASGEGTGANVLTFGAGSRLTVL.